The 29 T cell receptor beta chains in this list originate from one sample, sequenced in a study of shared clonotypes between healthy human individuals. Clones were read by immunoSEQ multiplex PCR, and TCRdb kept only the in-frame ones, dropping some. In the table there are 2 million to 2.5 million clones, about nine tenths of which are singletons. The sequencing sample was made of naive CD4+ T cells from PBMCs. The subset is: CD45RA+ positively selected. These receptors were collected from a man aged 18 to 30 in good health. Some clones in this sample may be carry-over from other donors' samples.

The chain combines TRBV9 with TRBJ2-5; possible D gene TRBD2, 5 bases. Per germline, CDR1 SGDLS and CDR2 YYNGEE. Trimming left V 4 bases short and J 2 bases short, with 21 bases between. The CDR3 totals 17 residues. CDR3 amino acids: CASSPGEGWLRQETQYF. DNA of the CDR3: TGTGCCAGCAGCCCCGGGGAAGGCTGGCTAAGGCAAGAGACCCAGTACTTC.

This chain uses TRBV15 with TRBJ2-3; D unresolved. In germline, CDR1 is LNHNV, CDR2 YYDKDF (reference sequence). Deletions cut 1 base from V and 7 bases from J, with 6 bases between. The CDR3 is 12 amino acids. Here the CDR3 DNA reads TGTGCCACCAGCAGAGCAACGAATACGCAGTATTTT. Its translation: CATSRATNTQYF.

The CDR3 sequence is CASSPPGTSGRTDTQYF. The DNA for the CDR3 is TGTGCCAGCTCACCACCTGGGACTAGCGGGAGGACAGATACGCAGTATTTT. The chain combines TRBV18 with TRBJ2-3; 15 nucleotides line up with TRBD2. Germline assignment: CDR1 KGHSH and CDR2 LQKENI. V gave up 0 bases and J gave up 3 bases; unmatched junction bases: 1. The CDR3 runs 17 residues.

The V and J genes are TRBV6-1 and TRBJ2-7; 10 nucleotides align to TRBD2. In germline, CDR1 is MNHNS, CDR2 SASEGT. CDR3 length: 13 residues. Trimming took 6 bases from V and 5 from J; bases not matched to a gene: 4. The DNA for the CDR3 is TGTGCCAGCAGGCTAGCGGGAGTAGACGAGCAGTACTTC. It encodes CASRLAGVDEQYF.

The chain has TRBV27 and TRBJ2-5; TRBD2 might be the D (5 bases). The CDR3 is 14 residues long. The V end lost 5 bases, the J end lost 5 bases, and 15 bases lay between the germline ends. Germline V gene sequence: CDR1 MNHEY, CDR2 SMNVEV (reference sequence). CDR3 bases: TGTGCCAGCAGTCCAAGGACTCTCCCGGAGACCCAGTACTTC. It encodes CASSPRTLPETQYF.

Only one count was recorded for this clone. This chain joins TRBV2 and TRBJ2-3, with a possible D match to TRBD1 (5 bases). Germline CDR1 is SNHLY and CDR2 is FYNNEI. Trimming took 5 bases from V and 3 from J, leaving 12 bases between them. CDR3 length: 14 residues. The CDR3 reads CASSSGLSTDTQYF. In DNA form, the CDR3 reads TGTGCCAGCAGTTCAGGGTTGAGTACAGATACGCAGTATTTT.

This chain connects TRBV18 to TRBJ2-7, with D unclear. Germline values: CDR1 KGHSH, CDR2 LQKENI. CDR3 length: 13 residues. The V end lost 0 bases, the J end lost 5 bases, and 8 bases lay between the germline ends. The CDR3 sequence: CASSPPSIDEQYF. DNA for the CDR3: TGTGCCAGCTCACCACCCAGCATCGACGAGCAGTACTTC.

In regard to this clone: At the DNA level, this CDR3 is encoded by other sequences in the same sample as well. The chain recombines TRBV5-1 with TRBJ2-1; tentatively, D is TRBD2 (7 bases). The ends were cut back, 5 bases at V and 4 bases at J, with 13 bases in the middle. The CDR3 loop spans 14 amino acids. Germline CDR1 SGHRS, CDR2 YFSETQ. The CDR3 DNA reads as TGCGCCAGCAGTCCGGGGGGCGGTTACAATGAGCAGTTCTTC. Residues: CASSPGGGYNEQFF.

The chain carries TRBV27 and TRBJ1-4, with D possibly matching TRBD1 (5 bases). Germline CDR1 and CDR2: MNHEY and SMNVEV (reference sequence). Deletions cut 5 bases from V and 5 bases from J, with 12 bases between. The CDR3 totals 14 residues. The CDR3 DNA is TGTGCCAGCAGTAAAACCAGGGAAAATGAAAAACTGTTTTTT. Translation gives CASSKTRENEKLFF.

The J gene is TRBJ2-7, the V gene TRBV2; D remains ambiguous. The CDR3 runs to 13 residues. The germline V gene has CDR1 SNHLY and CDR2 FYNNEI. The ends were cut back, 3 bases at V and 4 bases at J, with 10 bases in the middle. The CDR3 nucleotides read TGTGCCAGCAGTGACCTGGCCCTGTACGAGCAGTACTTC. It specifies CASSDLALYEQYF.

V is TRBV6-5 and J is TRBJ2-5; 13 positions agree with TRBD2. The CDR3 is made up of 15 amino acids. J was trimmed by 4 bases and V by 6 bases; bases with no gene match: 5. Germline CDR1 and CDR2: MNHEY and SVGAGI. The CDR3 reads CASSPGLAGVETQYF. The CDR3 DNA reads as TGTGCCAGCAGCCCCGGACTAGCGGGAGTAGAGACCCAGTACTTC.

Only a few counts were recorded for this clone. Different DNA sequences within this sample yield the same CDR3. This chain connects TRBV2 to TRBJ1-1; D is uncertain. Germline V gene lookup returns CDR1 SNHLY and CDR2 FYNNEI. The germline V and J ends were trimmed by 5 bases and 1 base, with 8 bases remaining between them. The CDR3 extends over 13 amino acids. The CDR3 protein is CASSQESNTEAFF. The CDR3 nucleotides read TGTGCCAGCAGTCAGGAATCGAACACTGAAGCTTTCTTT.

The rearrangement uses TRBV21-1 and TRBJ2-7; TRBD2 reflects the table's D call only, with no check against the DNA. TRBV21-1 constitutes a pseudogene. CDR3 length: 16 residues. Written as DNA, the CDR3 is TGTGCCAGCAGCAAAGCTAAGAGCGGTTATTGGGACGAGCAGTACTTC. Translation: CASSKAKSGYWDEQYF.

The V gene is TRBV2, the J gene TRBJ2-1; TRBD1 is a possible D gene (6 bases). Germline CDR1 reads SNHLY; CDR2 reads FYNNEI. The CDR3 covers 15 residues. The V end was cut by 0 bases, the J end by 9 bases, with 15 bases between. CDR3 sequence: CASSEAGTGLSEQFF. CDR3 coding DNA: TGTGCCAGCAGTGAAGCGGGTACAGGGCTGAGTGAGCAGTTCTTC.

The J gene is TRBJ2-2, the V gene TRBV6-4; no reliable D call. Trimming took off 8 bases at V and 0 bases at J, with 7 bases between the two ends. The CDR3 loop spans 13 amino acids. Germline assignment: CDR1 MRHNA and CDR2 SNTAGT. The CDR3 region is CASSQTNTGELFF. The CDR3 nucleotides read TGTGCCAGCTCTCAGACGAACACCGGGGAGCTGTTTTTT.

J is TRBJ1-2 and V is TRBV6-6; 9 bases are a match to TRBD1. V dropped 0 bases and J dropped 6; count of bases not matched to a gene: 5. Germline CDR1 is MNHNY and CDR2 is SVGAGI (reference sequence). The CDR3 sequence is 15 residues long. The CDR3 region has the DNA TGTGCCAGCAGTTACTCGAGGGACAGGGAGCATGGCTACACCTTC. As protein: CASSYSRDREHGYTF.

Turning to this clone: At the DNA level, this CDR3 is encoded by other sequences in the same sample as well. The chain links TRBV11-2 to TRBJ2-7, with D perhaps given as TRBD1 or TRBD2 (5 bases each). Between the trimmed V and J ends, which lost 4 bases and 7 bases, there was a span of 17 bases. The CDR3 runs 14 residues. CDR1 is SGHAT and CDR2 is FQNNGV in the germline V gene. The CDR3 sequence is CASSSLRGAGEQYF. The CDR3 DNA follows: TGTGCCAGCAGCTCCCTGAGGGGAGCCGGGGAGCAGTACTTC.

This sequence joins TRBV5-1 and TRBJ1-4, with 12 bases identical to TRBD1. Per germline, CDR1 SGHRS and CDR2 YFSETQ. Losses at the gene ends were 5 bases for V and 6 bases for J; bases not matched to a gene: 5. This CDR3 has 15 amino acids. Here the CDR3 reads CASSWGQGAHEKLFF. CDR3 nucleotides: TGCGCCAGCAGTTGGGGACAGGGGGCACATGAAAAACTGTTTTTT.

This chain uses TRBV7-3 with TRBJ2-3; TRBD1 agrees at 8 bases. Germline CDR1 reads SGHTA; CDR2 reads FQGTGA. The CDR3 extends over 14 amino acids. J was trimmed by 3 bases and V by 6 bases; bases with no gene match: 5. The CDR3, as DNA: TGTGCCAGCAGGCAGGGGGCCGGGACAGATACGCAGTATTTT. Amino acid sequence: CASRQGAGTDTQYF.

CDR3 bases: TGTGCCAGCAGCCGGGGGGGACAGGGCGCCGAGCAGTACTTC. Translation gives CASSRGGQGAEQYF. The chain uses TRBV7-2 and TRBJ2-7, with D possibly being TRBD1 (9 bases). With 5 bases removed from V and 6 bases from J, the gap between germline ends came to 17 bases. CDR3 length equals 14 residues. Germline CDR1 SGHTA, CDR2 FQGNSA.

The rearrangement joins TRBV7-3 to TRBJ1-1, with D maybe TRBD1 (6 bases). Between the trimmed V and J ends, which lost 5 bases and 1 base, there was a span of 11 bases. This CDR3 spans 14 amino acids. The germline V gene has CDR1 SGHTA and CDR2 FQGTGA. Written as DNA, the CDR3 is TGTGCCAGCAGCGAAGACAGGTGGAACACTGAAGCTTTCTTT. It yields the protein CASSEDRWNTEAFF.

The rearrangement links TRBV5-1 to TRBJ1-1, with 8 bases aligning to TRBD1. The junction had 2 bases not matched to a gene; V was cut back by 4 bases and J by 3 bases. The CDR3 is 13 residues long. Germline CDR1 and CDR2: SGHRS and YFSETQ. The CDR3 spells CASSRTGYTEAFF. The CDR3 DNA sequence: TGCGCCAGCAGCCGGACAGGGTACACTGAAGCTTTCTTT. Looking up the rest from reference TRBV5-1 and TRBJ1-1 gives the full variable domain: KAGVTQTPRYLIKTRGQQVTLSCSPISGHRSVSWYQQTPGQGLQFLFEYFSETQRNKGNFPGRFSGRQFSNSRSEMNVSTLELGDSALYLCASSRTGYTEAFFGQGTRLTVV.

This chain connects TRBV6-5 to TRBJ2-2; 10 nucleotides match TRBD2. The CDR3 has 15 residues. Trimming cost V 8 bases and J 2 bases; bases outside gene matches: 5. Germline-derived CDR1 and CDR2 are MNHEY and SVGAGI. This chain's CDR3 is CASHPLAGNTGELFF. The CDR3 region has the DNA TGTGCCAGCCACCCACTAGCGGGAAACACCGGGGAGCTGTTTTTT.

J is TRBJ2-3 and V is TRBV7-2, with no clear D. Trimming stripped 2 bases from V and 0 bases from J, with 9 bases between. This CDR3 spans 15 amino acids. Germline V gene lookup returns CDR1 SGHTA and CDR2 FQGNSA. CDR3 sequence (DNA): TGTGCCAGCAGCTTATTCCATACTAGCACAGATACGCAGTATTTT. This sequence encodes CASSLFHTSTDTQYF.

The chain carries TRBV28 and TRBJ1-5; tentative D call: TRBD1 (6 bases). The V end lost 5 bases, the J end lost 6 bases, and 17 bases lay between the germline ends. This CDR3 is built from 15 residues. Per the germline V gene, CDR1 is MDHEN and CDR2 is SYDVKM. CDR3 nucleotide sequence: TGTGCCAGCAGTGGAAGGGGGTTCGGGCGTCAGCCCCAGCATTTT. This codes for CASSGRGFGRQPQHF.

The CDR3 DNA follows: TGTGCCAGCACCAAGTCGGGGCAATTACCTGGCTACACCTTC. It codes for CASTKSGQLPGYTF. V gene TRBV28 combines with J gene TRBJ1-2, with TRBD1 as a possible D gene (5 bases). CDR3 length: 14 residues. The V gene's germline CDR1 is MDHEN and CDR2 SYDVKM. V was pared by 7 bases and J by 7 bases, with 19 bases between.

The rearrangement joins TRBV30 to TRBJ1-2; D is ambiguous. This CDR3 region has 13 residues. The V end was cut by 4 bases, the J end by 4 bases, with 13 bases between. From germline, CDR1 is GTSNPN and CDR2 SVGIG (reference sequence). The CDR3, as DNA: TGTGCCTGGATCCCTCGGCTCAGCTATGGCTACACCTTC. It encodes CAWIPRLSYGYTF.

This clone was seen a handful of times. The chain couples TRBV19 to TRBJ1-1, with a possible D match to TRBD1 (6 bases). CDR1 is LNHDA and CDR2 is SQIVND in the germline V gene (reference sequence). V lost 4 bases and J lost 5, with 11 bases in between. The CDR3 is 13 residues long. CDR3 coding DNA: TGTGCCAGTAGTACAGGGGAACGAACTGAAGCTTTCTTT. Translating gives CASSTGERTEAFF.

The chain combines TRBV11-3 with TRBJ2-1; TRBD2 matches at 8 bases. There are 15 residues in the CDR3. The V gene end was trimmed by 5 bases and the J gene end by 9 bases; junction bases not matched to a gene: 12. Germline CDR1 SGHNT, CDR2 YENEEA. Here the CDR3 DNA reads TGTGCCAGCAGCCCTTCACTAGCGGAGGGGGGTGAGCAGTTCTTC. It codes for CASSPSLAEGGEQFF.